The sequence of this TCR beta chain was determined in a study of OX40 agonist ivuxolimab in advanced cancers. Here immunoSEQ multiplex PCR was the method, and the copy in TCRdb shows in-frame clones only, minus some. Seen here are fewer than 80,000 clones, 70% to 90% observed once, and the top ten hold 0.65% to 0.9%. CDR3 length: 13 residues. The V gene's germline CDR1 is SQVTM and CDR2 ANQGSEA. V dropped 3 bases and J dropped 5 bases, with 12 bases sitting between them. This receptor was identified in an adult with an advanced solid tumor such as melanoma, head and neck, liver or kidney cancer. The sample in question was CD4+ or CD8+ T cells sorted from blood, obtained in a trial of the OX40 agonist ivuxolimab. The chain is built from TRBV29-1 and TRBJ2-3; no definite D call. CDR3 bases: TGCAGCGTTGAGGTTGGCAGGCAAGATACGCAGTATTTT. It codes for CSVEVGRQDTQYF.